This entry describes one T cell receptor beta chain. Its specificity is unknown. The sample originates from a study of blood T cells in healthy people across ages. Whole-study findings and limits: With age, beta diversity per million T cells declined roughly linearly, significantly by 30 to 40.

CDR3 length: 13 residues. Germline V gene data show CDR1 as MDHEN and CDR2 as SYDVKM. Primed by a sample-barcoded 5' primer and a J-beta primer mix, a second PCR proceeded for roughly 6 to 12 cycles. There were at least 3 million CDR3-containing paired-end reads obtained from each sample. One entry per CDR3 protein results from TCRdb running MiXCR on the 5' RACE reads. The sample lists around 940,000 distinct CDR3 sequences, roughly 51% occurring once. Donors were systemically healthy Caucasian individuals from Russia aged roughly 6 to 100 years. This chain connects TRBV28 to TRBJ2-7; no clear D. Near its end, the DNA agrees better with TRBJ2-5, so the J call may be wrong. This sequence originates from a woman aged 55-70 years in good health. The sequenced sample consisted of blood. In nucleotides, the CDR3 is TGTGCCAGCACCTACGGGCATCGGGAGACCCAGTACTTC. The encoded protein is CASTYGHRETQYF.